The 14 T cell receptor beta chains listed next were all sequenced from one sample in a study of STAT3 mutations in large granular lymphocyte leukemia. Broader study findings: Every T-LGLL patient had at least one immunodominant TCRbeta clonotype.

Their target antigens are unknown. Clones were sequenced by immunoSEQ multiplex PCR, and TCRdb holds only the in-frame ones, with some missing. Seen here are 2,000 to 2,500 clones, around three fifths observed once, and the top ten hold about 81%. Input material: peripheral blood mononuclear cells. The receptors stem from a man aged 55 to 70 with T-cell large granular lymphocyte leukemia. Some clones in this sample may be carry-over from other donors' samples.

This sequence joins TRBV29-1 and TRBJ2-7, with D perhaps given as TRBD1 or TRBD2 (5 bases each). CDR1 is SQVTM, CDR2 ANQGSEA, per germline. V was shortened by 6 bases and J by 0 bases, with 15 bases between the two germline ends. The CDR3 has 14 residues. CDR3 protein: CSVGPRGSSYEQYF. Here the CDR3 DNA reads TGCAGCGTCGGGCCGAGGGGCAGCTCCTACGAGCAGTACTTC.

V is TRBV9 and J is TRBJ1-6; D is perhaps TRBD1 (5 bases). Germline V CDR1 and CDR2: SGDLS, YYNGEE. The CDR3 sequence is 15 residues long. Trimming shortened V by 1 base and J by 10 bases, and 15 bases separated the two germline ends. CDR3 loop: CASSVTTGTRSPLHF. For the CDR3, the DNA is TGTGCCAGCAGCGTAACTACAGGCACCAGGTCACCCCTCCACTTT.

The V call is TRBV7-9, the J call TRBJ2-7; 13 bases map to TRBD2. The junction had 4 bases not matched to a gene; V was cut back by 4 bases and J by 4 bases. The germline CDR1 and CDR2 sequences are SEHNR and FQNEAQ (reference sequence). This CDR3 region has 15 residues. CDR3 in DNA: TGTGCCAGCAGCTCCCGACTAGCGGGGGGTTACGAGCAGTACTTC. As protein: CASSSRLAGGYEQYF.

The chain's CDR3 is CASSLNPTGGIDGYTF. CDR3 nucleotide sequence: TGCGCCAGCAGCCTCAACCCGACAGGGGGCATCGATGGCTACACCTTC. The chain couples TRBV4-1 to TRBJ1-2, with TRBD1 matching over 10 bases. Germline-derived CDR1 and CDR2 are MGHRA and YSYEKL. Germline trimming cut 4 bases from V and 6 bases from J; bases unmatched to any gene: 11. This CDR3 spans 16 amino acids.

This clone occurred a few times. This chain connects TRBV7-9 to TRBJ1-2, with a tentative D call TRBD1 (6 bases). Between the trimmed V and J ends, which lost 2 bases and 8 bases, there was a span of 15 bases. This CDR3 is 14 amino acids long. From germline, CDR1 is SEHNR and CDR2 FQNEAQ (reference sequence). CDR3 sequence reads: CASSLIRAGDGYTF. In DNA form, the CDR3 reads TGTGCCAGCAGCTTAATTAGGGCAGGGGACGGCTACACCTTC.

The V gene is TRBV30, the J gene TRBJ1-2, with D hard to call. Trimming stripped 3 bases from V and 4 bases from J, with 6 bases between. The germline V gene encodes CDR1 GTSNPN and CDR2 SVGIG (reference sequence). The CDR3 spans 11 residues. The DNA for the CDR3 is TGTGCCTGGAGAACGCTCTATGGCTACACCTTC. This codes for CAWRTLYGYTF.

This clone was picked up a small number of times. The rearrangement uses TRBV18 and TRBJ1-1; D not certain. The germline V gene has CDR1 KGHSH and CDR2 LQKENI. The CDR3 is made up of 13 amino acids. V gave up 3 bases and J gave up 2 bases, with 7 bases separating them. In DNA form, the CDR3 reads TGTGCCAGCTCACCCCGACCCAACACTGAAGCTTTCTTT. Amino acid sequence: CASSPRPNTEAFF.

This clone was seen only a few times. This chain uses TRBV7-9 with TRBJ1-6; D not certain. Germline V gives CDR1 SEHNR, CDR2 FQNEAQ (reference sequence). V was shortened by 2 bases and J by 10 bases, with 6 bases between the two germline ends. CDR3 length: 12 amino acids. The CDR3 here is CASSLLASPLHF. The CDR3 DNA is TGTGCCAGCAGCTTACTGGCCTCACCCCTCCACTTT.

The chain joins TRBV30 to TRBJ1-6; D unclear. CDR3 length: 12 residues. The V gene's germline CDR1 is GTSNPN and CDR2 SVGIG (reference sequence). Trimming removed 0 bases from V and 10 bases from J, with 7 bases in between. CDR3 nucleotide sequence: TGTGCCTGGAGTGTCGTCTCCTCACCCCTCCACTTT. Encoded protein: CAWSVVSSPLHF.

By share, this clone counts as medium-sized (0.01 to 0.1%). The V gene is TRBV27, the J gene TRBJ1-1; 9 bases map to TRBD1. There are 14 residues in the CDR3. CDR1 is MNHEY, CDR2 SMNVEV, per germline (reference sequence). V was pared by 5 bases and J by 4 bases, with 5 bases of the junction left unmatched. CDR3: CASSTGGAVTEAFF. CDR3 nucleotides: TGTGCCAGCAGTACAGGGGGCGCTGTCACTGAAGCTTTCTTT.

V is TRBV7-9 and J is TRBJ1-5; D unresolved. The V gene's germline CDR1 is SEHNR and CDR2 FQNEAQ (reference sequence). The V and J ends lost 3 bases and 4 bases respectively, with 10 bases between them. The CDR3 is made up of 14 amino acids. CDR3 residues: CASSFENSNQPQHF. The CDR3 coding sequence is TGTGCCAGCAGCTTCGAGAACTCTAATCAGCCCCAGCATTTT.

J is TRBJ1-1 and V is TRBV18; no reliable D call. CDR3 size: 13 residues. V was clipped by 3 bases and J by 3 bases, with 8 bases between them. Germline V gene lookup returns CDR1 KGHSH and CDR2 LQKENI. In nucleotides, the CDR3 is TGTGCCAGCTCACCTACGAGGGACACTGAAGCTTTCTTT. Amino acid sequence: CASSPTRDTEAFF.

The chain joins TRBV30 to TRBJ1-4; D uncertain. Looked up from germline, CDR1 is GTSNPN and CDR2 is SVGIG (reference sequence). The length of the CDR3 is 14 residues. V was cut by 2 bases and J by 5 bases, with 12 bases left in between. CDR3 loop: CAWSFGLGNEKLFF. DNA of the CDR3: TGTGCCTGGAGTTTCGGGTTAGGGAATGAAAAACTGTTTTTT.

This chain uses TRBV7-8 with TRBJ2-5; D uncertain. Trimming left V 5 bases short and J 5 bases short, with 15 bases between. Germline CDR1 is SGHVS and CDR2 is FQNEAQ. This CDR3 comprises 14 residues. CDR3 nucleotides: TGTGCCAGCAGCCAACTGGTAGGGTGGGAGACCCAGTACTTC. This translates into CASSQLVGWETQYF.